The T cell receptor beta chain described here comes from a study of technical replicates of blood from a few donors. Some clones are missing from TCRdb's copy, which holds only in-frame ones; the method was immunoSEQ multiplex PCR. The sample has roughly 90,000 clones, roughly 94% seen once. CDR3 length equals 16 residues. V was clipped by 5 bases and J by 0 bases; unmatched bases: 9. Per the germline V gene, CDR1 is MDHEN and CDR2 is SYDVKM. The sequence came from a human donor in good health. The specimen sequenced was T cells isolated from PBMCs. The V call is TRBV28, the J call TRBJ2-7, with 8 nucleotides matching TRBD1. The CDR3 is CASSPPTGVVSYEQYF. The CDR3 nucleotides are TGTGCCAGCAGTCCACCGACAGGGGTCGTCTCCTACGAGCAGTACTTC.